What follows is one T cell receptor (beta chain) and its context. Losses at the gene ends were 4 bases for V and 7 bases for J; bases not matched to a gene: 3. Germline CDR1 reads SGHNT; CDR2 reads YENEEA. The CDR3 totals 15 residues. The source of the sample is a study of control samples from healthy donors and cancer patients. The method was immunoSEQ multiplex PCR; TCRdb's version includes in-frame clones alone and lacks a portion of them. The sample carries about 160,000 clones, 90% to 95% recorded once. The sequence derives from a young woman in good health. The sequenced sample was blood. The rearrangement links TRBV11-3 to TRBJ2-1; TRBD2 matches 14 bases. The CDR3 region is CASSSGTSGSNEQFF. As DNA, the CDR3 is TGTGCCAGCAGCTCTGGGACTAGCGGGAGTAATGAGCAGTTCTTC.